These T cell receptor beta chains were read from a single sample in a study of blood T cell repertoires in COVID-19. Some clones are missing from TCRdb's copy, which holds only in-frame ones; the method was immunoSEQ multiplex PCR. The sample shows about 190,000 clones, about 81% of them seen only once. The material sequenced was PBMCs or T cells enriched from blood (not recorded which). The source of these receptors is a woman aged 25-40 years who had recovered from COVID-19. CDR3s include the opening cysteine and the closing phenylalanine or tryptophan. The D gene is left open where the match is weak. Expanded clones get a size class; other rows say once, few or many, or leave the size out.

>.|TRBJ2-7|TRBD1|TRBV9
TGTGCCAGCAGCGTCGGGGCAGGGGGCAAAGGGTCCTACGAGCAGTACTTC
CASSVGAGGKGSYEQYF
>.|TRBJ2-4|.|TRBV7-8
TGTGCCAGCAGCTTAAAGATTGGGACATCCGTAGCCAAAAACATTCAGTACTTC
CASSLKIGTSVAKNIQYF
>.|TRBJ2-5|.|TRBV28
TGTGCCAGCAGCCCGCCGGGAAACCAAGAGACCCAGTACTTC
CASSPPGNQETQYF
>.|TRBJ2-7|.|TRBV3-1/TRBV3-2
TGTGCCAGCAGCCAAGATCGAAGCGCTAGATCCCGTTACGAGCAGTACTTC
CASSQDRSARSRYEQYF
>.|TRBJ1-3|TRBD1|TRBV18
TGTGCCAGCTCACAACTAACCGGGACAGGGGGGTCCCTCTCTGGAAACACCATATATTTT
CASSQLTGTGGSLSGNTIYF
>.|TRBJ2-1|TRBD1|TRBV3-1/TRBV3-2
TGTGCCAGCAGCCAAATTACAGACAGGGTCAATGAGCAGTTCTTC
CASSQITDRVNEQFF
>.|TRBJ2-3|TRBD2|TRBV30
TGTGCCTGGCGATTTTCCGGGACTATACGCCCAGATACGCAGTATTTT
CAWRFSGTIRPDTQYF
>.|TRBJ1-2|TRBD1|TRBV5-5
TGTGCCAGCAGCTCAGGGACAGGGGGCATGTATGGCTACACCTTC
CASSSGTGGMYGYTF
>.|TRBJ2-5|.|TRBV4-2
TGTGCCAGCAGCCCGGAAGCGCCGAGTAGCATGGAGACCCAGTACTTC
CASSPEAPSSMETQYF
>.|TRBJ1-4|TRBD1|TRBV2
TGTGCCACCACCGGGACAGAAAATGAAAAACTGTTTTTT
CATTGTENEKLFF
>.|TRBJ1-2|.|TRBV25-1
TGTGCCAGCAGGGAGGACGGTAACTATGGCTACACCTTC
CASREDGNYGYTF
>.|TRBJ2-3|TRBD2|TRBV2
TGTGCCAGCAGAAGACTAGCGGGAGGGCCAGATACGCAGTATTTT
CASRRLAGGPDTQYF
>.|TRBJ1-1|TRBD1|TRBV19
TGTGCCAGTAGTATAGTGGGACAGGGAACATCTGAAGCTTTCTTT
CASSIVGQGTSEAFF
>.|TRBJ1-1|.|TRBV11-2
TGTGCCAGCAGCTCCCAACCCGGGGGAAACACTGAAGCTTTCTTT
CASSSQPGGNTEAFF
>many|TRBJ1-5|.|TRBV27
TGTGCCAGCAGTTTATCTGCCCGGAGGGCTCAGCCCCAGCATTTT
CASSLSARRAQPQHF
>.|TRBJ2-1|.|TRBV18
TGTGCCAGCTCACCACGGCTAGGAAGTGAGCAGTTCTTC
CASSPRLGSEQFF
>.|TRBJ2-3|TRBD1|TRBV7-6
TGTGCCAGCAGCTTAGCGTTGCGGGACAGGGGGCTTTCAGATACGCAGTATTTT
CASSLALRDRGLSDTQYF
>.|TRBJ2-2|.|TRBV18
TGTGCCAGCTCACGAAGCCAGCGTCCCAACACCGGGGAGCTGTTTTTT
CASSRSQRPNTGELFF
>.|TRBJ1-2|.|TRBV28
TGTGCCAGCAGTTCCCCCGCGACGGTGGAGGGCTACACCTTC
CASSSPATVEGYTF
>few|TRBJ1-1|.|TRBV28
TGTGCCAGCAGTCCAGGGGCTTTGAACACTGAAGCTTTCTTT
CASSPGALNTEAFF
>.|TRBJ1-2|.|TRBV6-2/TRBV6-3
TGTGCCAGCAGTACCATACAGGGAAACTATGGCTACACCTTC
CASSTIQGNYGYTF
>.|TRBJ1-2|TRBD1|TRBV11-2
TGTGCCAGCAGCTTGGGGACAGGGGTGGTCTATGGCTACACCTTC
CASSLGTGVVYGYTF
>many|TRBJ1-3|.|TRBV30
TGTGCCTGGAGTGTACCCGGGGTCTCTGGAAACACCATATATTTT
CAWSVPGVSGNTIYF
>.|TRBJ2-5|TRBD2|TRBV5-1
TGCGCCAGCAGCTTAGGGACTAGCGACCATCAAGAGACCCAGTACTTC
CASSLGTSDHQETQYF
>.|TRBJ2-1|.|TRBV2
TGTGCCAGTTCTGGCGGGGGCCTGGGTGATGAGCAGTTCTTC
CASSGGGLGDEQFF
>.|TRBJ2-2|TRBD2|TRBV5-1
TGCGCCAGCAGCAACCCGACTAGCGGGGGGTATACGAACACCGGGGAGCTGTTTTTT
CASSNPTSGGYTNTGELFF
>.|TRBJ1-6|.|TRBV19
TGTGCCAGTACCCCCCCCGGGAGGATAGGCTCACCCCTCCACTTT
CASTPPGRIGSPLHF
>.|TRBJ1-2|.|TRBV7-6
TGTGCCAGCAGCTCAGGACAGTATGGCTACACCTTC
CASSSGQYGYTF
>.|TRBJ1-3|TRBD1|TRBV10-3
TGTGCCATCAGTGAGGGGGACAGCCGAAACACCATATATTTT
CAISEGDSRNTIYF
>.|TRBJ1-5|.|TRBV2
TGTGCCAGCAGTGGGTGGCAGGGAAGCAATCAGCCCCAGCATTTT
CASSGWQGSNQPQHF
>.|TRBJ2-3|TRBD2|TRBV3-1/TRBV3-2
TGTGCCAGCAGAGACTCGGGGGGGTCAGATACGCAGTATTTT
CASRDSGGSDTQYF
>.|TRBJ2-1|TRBD2|TRBV24-1
TGTGCCACCAGTGACCCCAGTGGGGGGGTCTACAATGAGCAGTTCTTC
CATSDPSGGVYNEQFF
>.|TRBJ2-4|TRBD2|TRBV14
TGTGCCAGCAGCCAGCGGGAGTTGCTAGCCAAAAACATTCAGTACTTC
CASSQRELLAKNIQYF
>.|TRBJ1-2|TRBD1|TRBV7-6
TGTGCCAGCAGCCGTGGGACAGCCCCTCACTATGGCTACACCTTC
CASSRGTAPHYGYTF